This T cell receptor (beta chain) was sequenced in a study of T and B cells in COVID-19 patients. Study at large: Peripheral blood came from COVID-19 patients with active infection or after recovery.

This clonotype is medium-sized by share. From blood, about 220-500 ng of genomic DNA served as TRB template. Multiplex PCR with BIOMED2 TRB-A/B primer pools amplified TRB rearrangements. TCRdb processed the multiplex PCR reads anew with MiXCR; each CDR3 protein has one entry. The repertoire includes fewer than 15,000 distinct CDR3 sequences, around 25% of them detected once, and 3.5% to 5% sits in the top ten. Germline V gene sequence: CDR1 LNHDA, CDR2 SQIVND (reference sequence). The V gene end was trimmed by 3 bases and the J gene end by 4 bases; junction bases not matched to a gene: 3. CDR3 length equals 16 residues.

Source material: blood. The TCR comes from a human donor who had recovered from COVID-19. V is TRBV19 and J is TRBJ2-2, with 12 bases aligning to TRBD1. CDR3 nucleotide sequence: TGTGCCAGTAGTATGAAGGGACAGGGGGCCACCGGGGAGCTGTTTTTT. Protein product: CASSMKGQGATGELFF.